The subject of this entry is one T cell receptor (beta chain). Seattle researchers signed up patients amid active infection and tracked them longitudinally. The sample belongs to a study of blood T cell repertoires in COVID-19. At the level of the study: Specimens from acute and convalescent COVID-19 originated in the United States, Italy and Spain.

The CDR3 has 16 amino acids. CDR1 and CDR2 (germline): SGHRS, YFSETQ. V was pared by 1 base and J by 3 bases, with 13 bases between. Here immunoSEQ multiplex PCR was the method, and the copy in TCRdb shows in-frame clones only, minus some. The table has 150,000 to 200,000 clones, 85% seen once. This TCR was sampled from a man in his 60s with COVID-19, enrolled during active disease. This chain links TRBV5-1 with TRBJ1-4; TRBD1 is a possible D gene (5 bases). The sample consisted of peripheral blood. Here the CDR3 DNA reads TGCGCCAGCAGCTTGTTCTCCGGGGGACCTAATGAAAAACTGTTTTTT. It yields the protein CASSLFSGGPNEKLFF.